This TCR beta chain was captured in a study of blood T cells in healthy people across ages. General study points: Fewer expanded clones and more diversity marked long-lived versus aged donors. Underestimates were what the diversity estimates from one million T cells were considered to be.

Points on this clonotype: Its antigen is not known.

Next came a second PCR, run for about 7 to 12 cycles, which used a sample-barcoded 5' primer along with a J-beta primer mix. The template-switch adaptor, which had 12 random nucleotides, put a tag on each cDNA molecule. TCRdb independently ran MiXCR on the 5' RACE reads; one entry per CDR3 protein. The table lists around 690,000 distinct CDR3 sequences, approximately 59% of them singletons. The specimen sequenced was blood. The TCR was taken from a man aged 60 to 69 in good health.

This chain's CDR3 is CASSQVPTLYNEQFF. In nucleotides, the CDR3 is TGTGCCAGCAGCCAAGTACCAACACTTTACAATGAGCAGTTCTTC. The chain carries TRBV3-1 and TRBJ2-1, with D unclear. There are 15 residues in the CDR3. The germline V gene has CDR1 LGHDT and CDR2 YNNKEL (reference sequence). Trimming stripped 1 base from V and 4 bases from J, with 11 bases between.